A single sample gave rise to the 19 T cell receptor beta chains below, sequenced in a study of blood T cell repertoires in COVID-19. Clones were sequenced by immunoSEQ multiplex PCR, and TCRdb holds only the in-frame ones, with some missing. The top ten clones hold approximately 1.3% of a sample with 350,000 to 500,000 clones, 70% to 90% of them seen once. The sequenced sample consisted of PBMCs or T cells enriched from blood (not recorded which). The receptor set was obtained from a woman in her late teens or twenties who had been exposed to COVID-19.

This chain links TRBV27 with TRBJ2-1; 7 nucleotides agree with TRBD2. Germline V gene data show CDR1 as MNHEY and CDR2 as SMNVEV (reference sequence). V gave up 6 bases and J gave up 4 bases; unmatched junction bases: 15. The CDR3 consists of 17 residues. CDR3 protein: CASSTLSGGSDYNEQFF. Here the CDR3 DNA reads TGTGCCAGCAGCACCCTCTCAGGCGGGAGCGATTACAATGAGCAGTTCTTC.

This chain links TRBV11-2 with TRBJ1-5; D possibly corresponds to TRBD1 (6 bases). The V end lost 5 bases, the J end lost 3 bases, and 14 bases lay between the germline ends. This CDR3 contains 15 residues. Germline V gene data show CDR1 as SGHAT and CDR2 as FQNNGV. CDR3: CASSRSGGLNQPQHF. The CDR3 bases are TGTGCCAGCAGCCGGAGCGGGGGGCTCAATCAGCCCCAGCATTTT.

V is TRBV7-6 and J is TRBJ2-5, with TRBD2 identical over 8 bases. CDR1 is SGHVS, CDR2 FNYEAQ, per germline. This CDR3 comprises 15 residues. V was clipped by 1 base and J by 9 bases; unmatched bases: 10. Here the CDR3 reads CASSLDSGGPGAQYF. CDR3 coding DNA: TGTGCCAGCAGCTTAGACAGCGGGGGCCCAGGGGCCCAGTACTTC.

V and J are TRBV10-1 and TRBJ2-7, with 8 bases matching TRBD1. The CDR3 runs 15 residues. Germline CDR1 reads WNHNN; CDR2 reads SYGVQD (reference sequence). The junction had 9 bases not matched to a gene; V was cut back by 8 bases and J by 0 bases. The CDR3 spells CASPRQGPASYEQYF. CDR3 DNA sequence: TGCGCCAGCCCTAGACAGGGGCCGGCCTCCTACGAGCAGTACTTC.

The chain combines TRBV19 with TRBJ1-3; D possibly corresponds to TRBD1 (6 bases). CDR1 and CDR2 from the germline V gene are LNHDA and SQIVND (reference sequence). The CDR3 is made up of 13 amino acids. V lost 3 bases and J lost 9, with 12 bases in between. CDR3 in amino acids: CASSIPIGGTIYF. CDR3 DNA sequence: TGTGCCAGTAGTATCCCCATAGGGGGCACCATATATTTT.

This clone was detected once. This chain connects TRBV7-2 to TRBJ2-3, with 15 positions matching TRBD2. Germline V gene data show CDR1 as SGHTA and CDR2 as FQGNSA. The CDR3 sequence is 18 residues long. The junction had 1 base not matched to a gene; V was cut back by 0 bases and J by 0 bases. The CDR3 sequence is CASSLAGTSGGSTDTQYF. The DNA of the CDR3 is TGTGCCAGCAGCTTAGCGGGGACTAGCGGGGGGAGCACAGATACGCAGTATTTT. Full variable domain (rest looked up from reference TRBV7-2 and TRBJ2-3): GAGVSQSPSNKVTEKGKDVELRCDPISGHTALYWYRQSLGQGLEFLIYFQGNSAPDKSGLPSDRFSAERTGGSVSTLTIQRTQQEDSAVYLCASSLAGTSGGSTDTQYFGPGTRLTVL.

This clone came up once. The chain employs TRBV6-5 and TRBJ2-7; no clear D. Trimming shortened V by 2 bases and J by 1 base, and 15 bases separated the two germline ends. Looked up from germline, CDR1 is MNHEY and CDR2 is SVGAGI. The CDR3 runs to 16 residues. The DNA of the CDR3 is TGTGCCAGCAGTTACCTTGGAGTCCGAAGTTCCTACGAGCAGTACTTC. As protein: CASSYLGVRSSYEQYF.

The V gene is TRBV27, the J gene TRBJ1-5; 9 bases are shared with TRBD1. In germline, CDR1 is MNHEY, CDR2 SMNVEV (reference sequence). The CDR3 runs 15 residues. J lost 7 bases, V lost 4 bases, and 8 bases had no gene match. The CDR3 loop is CASSSTGGAGQPQHF. The CDR3, as DNA: TGTGCCAGCAGTTCTACAGGGGGCGCAGGACAGCCCCAGCATTTT.

This clone has more than one count but fewer than ten. The V and J genes are TRBV27 and TRBJ1-3; D not certain. V dropped 5 bases and J dropped 0 bases, with 14 bases sitting between them. The germline V gene has CDR1 MNHEY and CDR2 SMNVEV (reference sequence). CDR3 size: 16 residues. This CDR3 is CASSRLSGFSGNTIYF. The CDR3 DNA is TGTGCCAGCAGTCGACTCTCGGGGTTCTCTGGAAACACCATATATTTT.

V is TRBV6-5 and J is TRBJ2-7; 13 bases agree with TRBD2. This CDR3 region has 13 residues. Germline values: CDR1 MNHEY, CDR2 SVGAGI. J gave up 12 bases and V 6 bases, and 8 bases lay outside the gene matches. The CDR3: CASRKGLAGVTYF. The CDR3 DNA reads as TGTGCCAGCAGGAAAGGACTAGCGGGAGTTACGTACTTC.

This chain links TRBV5-1 with TRBJ1-4; D unresolved. The germline gives CDR1 SGHRS, CDR2 YFSETQ. The CDR3 totals 15 residues. Trimming took off 0 bases at V and 5 bases at J, with 11 bases between the two ends. CDR3 in amino acids: CASSLALRENEKLFF. CDR3 sequence (DNA): TGCGCCAGCAGCTTGGCCTTGAGGGAGAATGAAAAACTGTTTTTT.

The gene calls are TRBV29-1 and TRBJ1-1; tentatively, D is TRBD1 (6 bases). The CDR3 extends over 13 amino acids. Trimming removed 1 base from V and 1 base from J, with 7 bases in between. The germline V gene has CDR1 SQVTM and CDR2 ANQGSEA. This CDR3 is CSVEGDKNTEAFF. The CDR3 nucleotides read TGCAGCGTTGAAGGGGACAAGAACACTGAAGCTTTCTTT. The full variable domain, with the rest looked up from reference TRBV29-1 and TRBJ1-1, is SAVISQKPSRDICQRGTSLTIQCQVDSQVTMMFWYRQQPGQSLTLIATANQGSEATYESGFVIDKFPISRPNLTFSTLTVSNMSPEDSSIYLCSVEGDKNTEAFFGQGTRLTVV.

The gene calls are TRBV7-2 and TRBJ1-3; tentative D call: TRBD1 (6 bases). V lost 1 base and J lost 4, with 20 bases in between. Germline V gene lookup returns CDR1 SGHTA and CDR2 FQGNSA. The CDR3 extends over 18 amino acids. CDR3 coding DNA: TGTGCCAGCAGCTTAGATTCCCTCGGGGGGCTGTCAGGAAACACCATATATTTT. It codes for CASSLDSLGGLSGNTIYF.

V gene TRBV29-1 combines with J gene TRBJ1-2; possibly TRBD1 for D (6 bases). This CDR3 region has 11 residues. With 4 bases removed from V and 6 bases from J, the gap between germline ends came to 9 bases. Germline assignment: CDR1 SQVTM and CDR2 ANQGSEA. Here the CDR3 reads CSVGQGNGYTF. As DNA, the CDR3 is TGCAGCGTTGGGCAGGGGAATGGCTACACCTTC.

There are a few counts of this clone. The CDR3 spells CASSLAGGAYEQYF. CDR3 DNA sequence: TGTGCCAGCAGTCTAGCGGGAGGTGCCTACGAGCAGTACTTC. The genes are TRBV27 and TRBJ2-7; 11 bases fit TRBD2. The trim removed 5 bases at V and 2 bases at J, leaving 2 bases unmatched. The germline V gene encodes CDR1 MNHEY and CDR2 SMNVEV (reference sequence). The CDR3 has 14 amino acids.

V is TRBV10-1 and J is TRBJ2-2; D uncertain. Germline V gene data show CDR1 as WNHNN and CDR2 as SYGVQD (reference sequence). The CDR3 length is 15 residues. Trimming pared 2 bases from V and 3 bases from J, leaving 10 bases between. The CDR3 DNA sequence: TGCGCCAGCAGTGAGAGACCCGACTACACCGGGGAGCTGTTTTTT. It translates to CASSERPDYTGELFF.

In its sample, this clone was seen once. This sequence joins TRBV28 and TRBJ1-2; D may be TRBD1 (5 bases). Germline V gene data show CDR1 as MDHEN and CDR2 as SYDVKM. V was trimmed by 5 bases and J by 8 bases, leaving 24 bases between them. The CDR3 runs to 16 residues. The CDR3 coding sequence is TGTGCCAGCAGTGCCGCCTACGCACGCAGGGCTGGAGGCTACACCTTC. This codes for CASSAAYARRAGGYTF.

The chain combines TRBV7-9 with TRBJ2-5; 8 bases fit TRBD1. The trim removed 3 bases at V and 4 bases at J, leaving 7 bases unmatched. There are 15 residues in the CDR3. Germline values: CDR1 SEHNR, CDR2 FQNEAQ (reference sequence). The CDR3 DNA reads TGTGCCAGCAGCTTTTTCCCCGACAGGGGAGAGACCCAGTACTTC. This codes for CASSFFPDRGETQYF.

The chain has TRBV15 and TRBJ2-7; 9 bases match TRBD1. Germline V CDR1 and CDR2: LNHNV, YYDKDF (reference sequence). The CDR3 has 15 amino acids. The V segment lost 0 bases and the J segment 1 base; nucleotides outside the gene matches: 1. CDR3 sequence: CATSREQGASYEQYF. The CDR3 region has the DNA TGTGCCACCAGCAGAGAACAGGGGGCATCCTACGAGCAGTACTTC.